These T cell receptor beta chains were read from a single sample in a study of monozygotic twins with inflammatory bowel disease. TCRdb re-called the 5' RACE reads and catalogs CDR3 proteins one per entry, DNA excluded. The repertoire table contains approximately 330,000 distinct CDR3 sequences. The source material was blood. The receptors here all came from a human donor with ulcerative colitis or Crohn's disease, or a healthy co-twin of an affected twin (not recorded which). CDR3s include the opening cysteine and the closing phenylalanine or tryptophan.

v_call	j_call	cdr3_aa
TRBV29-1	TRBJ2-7	CSVAPGTATYEQYF
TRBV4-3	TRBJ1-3	CASSNHQDRVGNTIYF
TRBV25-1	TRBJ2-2	CASSERGEGNGELFF
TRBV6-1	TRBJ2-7	CASSENSPYEQYF
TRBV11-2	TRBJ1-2	CASSLVAPRGYTF
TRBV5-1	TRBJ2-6	CASSLGNTGSGANVLTF
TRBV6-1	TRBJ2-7	CASSEEGAQTYEQYF
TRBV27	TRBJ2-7	CASSFGLGAGEQYF
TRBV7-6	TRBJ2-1	CASSPEREPNEQFF
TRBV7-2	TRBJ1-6	CASSLVPGNSPLHF
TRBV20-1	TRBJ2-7	CSARAAYEQYF
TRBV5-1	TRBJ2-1	CASSPAGQGLGNEQFF
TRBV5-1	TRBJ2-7	CASSSPTVSYEQYF
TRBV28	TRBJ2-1	CASGLGRGGNEQFF
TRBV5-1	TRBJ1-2	CASSLGTAIYGYTF
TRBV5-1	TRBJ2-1	CASSLTGSSHEQFF
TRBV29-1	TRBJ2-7	CSGTGTGSYEQYF
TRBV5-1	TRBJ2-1	CASSPGGLYNEQFF
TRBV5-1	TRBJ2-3	CASSSYGLAGLGDTQYF
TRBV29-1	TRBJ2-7	CSVDGGGLASYEQYF
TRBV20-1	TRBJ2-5	CSAGWTDGTQYF
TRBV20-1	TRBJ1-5	CSASIPGPSLGSNQPQHF
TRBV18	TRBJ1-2	CASSPVGDYGYTF
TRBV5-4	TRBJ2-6	CASSLFVRSGANVLTF
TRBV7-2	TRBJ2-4	CASSFRSKNIQYF